This T cell receptor (beta chain) is from a study of CD8 T cells in Susac syndrome. From blood CD8+ and CD4+ T cells, the TCR beta chain was sequenced. CD8+ and CD4+ T cells were negatively isolated; TEMRA cells were FACS-enriched. RNA totalling roughly 0.45 to 1 ug underwent reverse transcription with random hexamers. Amplification of TCR beta CDR3 was carried out by immunoSEQ multiplex PCR, which covered 54 Vbeta and 13 Jbeta segments. TCRdb reprocessed the immunoSEQ multiplex PCR reads via MiXCR and lists one record per CDR3 protein. The data show 90,000 to 150,000 distinct CDR3 sequences, with 80% to 95% seen just once and 0.13% to 0.15% held by the top ten. In germline, CDR1 is LGHDT, CDR2 YNNKEL (reference sequence). The length of the CDR3 is 13 residues. Trimming pared 3 bases from V and 10 bases from J, leaving 15 bases between.

Material for sequencing was CD4+ T cells from PBMCs. The receptor was isolated from a human donor in good health. The rearrangement uses TRBV3-1 and TRBJ1-1; D gene uncertain. CDR3 region: CASSHERGTGAFF. CDR3 nucleotides: TGTGCCAGCAGCCACGAAAGAGGCACGGGAGCTTTCTTT.